This paragraph reports one T cell receptor beta chain. Sequencing used immunoSEQ multiplex PCR; TCRdb keeps in-frame clones, though not all of them. The sample carries 150,000 to 200,000 clones, just under 95% recorded once. These data originate in a study of control samples from healthy donors and cancer patients. Germline loops: CDR1 MNHEY, CDR2 SVGAGI. The CDR3 runs to 14 residues. Trimming stripped 8 bases from V and 4 bases from J, with 15 bases between. This TCR was sampled from a woman aged 60-75 years in good health. V usage is TRBV6-5 and J usage is TRBJ1-5; D gene unclear. Sequenced material: blood. The CDR3 DNA is TGTGCCAGCTCGTTATCTGGCGGGAATCAGCCCCAGCATTTT. Translated, it gives CASSLSGGNQPQHF.